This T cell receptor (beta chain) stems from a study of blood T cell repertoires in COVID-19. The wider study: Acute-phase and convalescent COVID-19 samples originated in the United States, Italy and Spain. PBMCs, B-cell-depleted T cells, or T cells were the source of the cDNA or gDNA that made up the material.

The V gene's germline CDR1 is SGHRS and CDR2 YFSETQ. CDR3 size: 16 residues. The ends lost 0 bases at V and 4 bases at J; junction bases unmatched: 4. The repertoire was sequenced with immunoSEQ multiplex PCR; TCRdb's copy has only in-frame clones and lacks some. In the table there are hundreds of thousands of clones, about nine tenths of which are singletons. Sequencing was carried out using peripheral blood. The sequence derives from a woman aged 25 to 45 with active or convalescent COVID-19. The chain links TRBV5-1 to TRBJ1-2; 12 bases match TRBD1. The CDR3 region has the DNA TGCGCCAGCAGCTTGGCGGCGGGACAGGGGGCCTATGGCTACACCTTC. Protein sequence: CASSLAAGQGAYGYTF.